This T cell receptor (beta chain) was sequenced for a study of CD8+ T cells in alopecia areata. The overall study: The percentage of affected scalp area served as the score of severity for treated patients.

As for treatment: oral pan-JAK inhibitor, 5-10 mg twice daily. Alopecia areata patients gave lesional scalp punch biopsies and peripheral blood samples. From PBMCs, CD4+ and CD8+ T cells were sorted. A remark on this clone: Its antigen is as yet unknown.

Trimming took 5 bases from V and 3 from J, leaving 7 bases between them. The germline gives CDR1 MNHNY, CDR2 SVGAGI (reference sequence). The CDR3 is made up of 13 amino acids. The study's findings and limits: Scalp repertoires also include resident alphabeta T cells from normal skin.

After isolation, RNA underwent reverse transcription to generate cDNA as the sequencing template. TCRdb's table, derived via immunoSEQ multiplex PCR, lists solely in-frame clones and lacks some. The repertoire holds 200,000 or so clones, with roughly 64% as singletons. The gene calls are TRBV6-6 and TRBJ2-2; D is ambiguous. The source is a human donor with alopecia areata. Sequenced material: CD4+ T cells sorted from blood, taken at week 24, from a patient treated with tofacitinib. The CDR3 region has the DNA TGTGCCAGCAGTCCTTCGGACACCGGGGAGCTGTTTTTT. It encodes CASSPSDTGELFF.